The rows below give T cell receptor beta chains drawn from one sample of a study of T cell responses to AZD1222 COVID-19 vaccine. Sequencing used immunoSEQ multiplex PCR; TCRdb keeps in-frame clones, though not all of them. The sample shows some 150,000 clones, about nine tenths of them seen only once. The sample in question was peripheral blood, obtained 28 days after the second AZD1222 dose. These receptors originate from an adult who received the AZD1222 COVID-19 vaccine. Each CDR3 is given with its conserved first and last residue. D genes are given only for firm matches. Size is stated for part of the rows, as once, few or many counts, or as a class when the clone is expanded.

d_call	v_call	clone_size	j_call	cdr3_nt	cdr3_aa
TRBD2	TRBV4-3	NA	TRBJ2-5	TGCGCCAGCAGCCAAGACCGGCTGGGAGGGGATGAGACCCAGTACTTC	CASSQDRLGGDETQYF
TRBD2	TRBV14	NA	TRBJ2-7	TGTGCCAGCAGACTAGCGGGAGGGCCACACGAGCAGTACTTC	CASRLAGGPHEQYF
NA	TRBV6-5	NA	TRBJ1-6	TGTGCCAGCAGTTATGTCGGTTCTGGGGAAGGGTCACCCCTCCACTTT	CASSYVGSGEGSPLHF
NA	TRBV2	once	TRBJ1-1	TGTGCCAGCAGGGCTCGGACTGAAGCTTTCTTT	CASRARTEAFF
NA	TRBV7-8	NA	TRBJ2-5	TGTGCCAGCAGCTTGCAAGAGACCCAGTACTTC	CASSLQETQYF
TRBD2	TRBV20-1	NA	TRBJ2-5	TGCAGTGCTAGTGGGGGGGGGCAAGAGACCCAGTACTTC	CSASGGGQETQYF
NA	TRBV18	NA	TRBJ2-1	TGTGCCAGCTCACCAAGGGAGCAGGACAATGAGCAGTTCTTC	CASSPREQDNEQFF
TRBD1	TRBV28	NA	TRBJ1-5	TGTGCCAGCAGTGGGGGGACAGGGGGCTACAATCAGCCCCAGCATTTT	CASSGGTGGYNQPQHF
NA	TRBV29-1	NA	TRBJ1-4	TGCAGCGCCCTTTTCGGGGGCGTAACTAATGAAAAACTGTTTTTT	CSALFGGVTNEKLFF
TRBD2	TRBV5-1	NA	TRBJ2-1	TGCGCCAGCAGCCCCGGACTAGCGGCATACAATGAGCAGTTCTTC	CASSPGLAAYNEQFF
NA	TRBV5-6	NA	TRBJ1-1	TGTGCCAGCAGCTGGGGACGGGTGGACACTGAAGCTTTCTTT	CASSWGRVDTEAFF